The 11 T cell receptor beta chains below all came from one sample that was sequenced in a study of blood T cell repertoires in COVID-19. TCRdb's table, derived via immunoSEQ multiplex PCR, lists solely in-frame clones and lacks some. The table has 390,000 or so clones, 80% to 90% seen once. Material for sequencing was peripheral blood. The receptors derive from a woman between 25 and 40 years old with active or convalescent COVID-19.

The V call is TRBV6-5, the J call TRBJ1-2; D is possibly TRBD1 (6 bases). The CDR3 contains 13 residues. Between the trimmed V and J ends, which lost 8 bases and 4 bases, there was a span of 14 bases. Germline CDR1 and CDR2: MNHEY and SVGAGI. The DNA for the CDR3 is TGTGCCAGCTCCGCCGGGACACCCTATGGCTACACCTTC. Its protein is CASSAGTPYGYTF.

This clone was detected once. The chain couples TRBV4-2 to TRBJ1-5; D gene unclear. CDR3 length equals 15 residues. From germline, CDR1 is LGHNA and CDR2 YNFKEQ. V lost 0 bases, J lost 4 bases, and 10 bases lay in between. The CDR3 DNA is TGTGCCAGCAGCCAAGATGTTGGGAGTAATCAGCCCCAGCATTTT. It is translated as CASSQDVGSNQPQHF.

This sequence joins TRBV19 and TRBJ1-1; 11 positions match TRBD1. CDR3 size: 15 residues. CDR1 LNHDA and CDR2 SQIVND come from the germline V gene (reference sequence). J gave up 6 bases and V 6 bases, and 9 bases lay outside the gene matches. Written as DNA, the CDR3 is TGTGCCAGTAGGGACGGACAGGGGGCGCTTGCTGAAGCTTTCTTT. Translation gives CASRDGQGALAEAFF.

This sequence joins TRBV4-1 and TRBJ1-4; D perhaps matches TRBD1 (6 bases). CDR1 and CDR2 (germline): MGHRA, YSYEKL. With 0 bases removed from V and 5 bases from J, the gap between germline ends came to 13 bases. The CDR3 is 16 residues long. CDR3 DNA: TGCGCCAGCAGCCAAGAAACAGGGACGATGAATGAAAAACTGTTTTTT. It specifies CASSQETGTMNEKLFF.

The chain joins TRBV27 to TRBJ1-6; TRBD1 is a possible D gene (6 bases). Trimming pared 6 bases from V and 12 bases from J, leaving 15 bases between. Germline V gene sequence: CDR1 MNHEY, CDR2 SMNVEV (reference sequence). This CDR3 is 13 amino acids long. CDR3 nucleotide sequence: TGTGCCAGCAGCCCGACAGGCAGGTTACCCCTCCACTTT. This translates into CASSPTGRLPLHF.

V usage is TRBV15 and J usage is TRBJ1-2; 11 bases are a match to TRBD1. Trimming removed 1 base from V and 6 bases from J; junction bases left unmatched: 10. Germline V gene lookup returns CDR1 LNHNV and CDR2 YYDKDF (reference sequence). The CDR3 spans 17 residues. The CDR3 DNA follows: TGTGCCACCAGCAGAGGCGCCGGGACAGGGGGGGTTAATGGCTACACCTTC. Translated: CATSRGAGTGGVNGYTF.

The chain joins TRBV11-3 to TRBJ2-5; tentatively, D is TRBD1 (6 bases). The CDR3 covers 14 residues. Trimming stripped 3 bases from V and 0 bases from J, with 8 bases between. Germline CDR1 and CDR2: SGHNT and YENEEA. CDR3 nucleotides: TGTGCCAGCAGCTTGGCAGGGGACCAAGAGACCCAGTACTTC. Its protein product is CASSLAGDQETQYF.

The chain couples TRBV6-6 to TRBJ1-4; D not certain. V gave up 2 bases and J gave up 5 bases, with 6 bases separating them. Germline CDR1 MNHNY, CDR2 SVGAGI (reference sequence). The CDR3 loop spans 13 amino acids. CDR3 in amino acids: CASSYRENEKLFF. The CDR3 coding sequence is TGTGCCAGCAGTTACAGGGAGAATGAAAAACTGTTTTTT.

This chain connects TRBV5-4 to TRBJ1-1, with 7 bases fitting TRBD1. The CDR3 spans 15 residues. The V gene's germline CDR1 is SGHNT and CDR2 YYREEE (reference sequence). V lost 3 bases and J lost 4; bases outside the gene matches: 9. As DNA, the CDR3 is TGTGCCAGCAGCTCACCGACAGGGCCTACCACTGAAGCTTTCTTT. Amino acids: CASSSPTGPTTEAFF.

This sequence joins TRBV7-2 and TRBJ2-1, with 8 bases lining up with TRBD2. CDR3 size: 14 residues. V dropped 5 bases and J dropped 7; count of bases not matched to a gene: 7. Germline CDR1 reads SGHTA; CDR2 reads FQGNSA. CDR3 nucleotides: TGTGCCAGCAGCGCCCGGACTAGCCTTAATGAGCAGTTCTTC. This encodes CASSARTSLNEQFF.

The chain combines TRBV21-1 with TRBJ1-2. TRBV21-1 is a pseudogene segment. This CDR3 contains 14 residues. The CDR3 DNA reads TGTGCCAGCAGCAAAGCACGGGAATTCTATGGCTACACCTTC. It translates to CASSKAREFYGYTF.